A single sample gave rise to the 27 T cell receptor beta chains below, sequenced in a study of monozygotic twins with inflammatory bowel disease. TCRdb reanalyzed the 5' RACE reads, giving one entry per CDR3 protein sequence and no DNA. The table for this sample gives 400,000 or so distinct CDR3 sequences. Source material: blood. Receptors were obtained from a human donor with ulcerative colitis or Crohn's disease, or a healthy co-twin of an affected twin (not recorded which).

CDR3 region: CASSFQDRGSNTEAFF. The gene calls are TRBV7-6 and TRBJ1-1; as DNA is missing, the TRBD1 call by TCRdb cannot be tested. The length of the CDR3 is 16 residues. The germline V gene has CDR1 SGHVS and CDR2 FNYEAQ.

The chain links TRBV3-1 to TRBJ2-5. Per germline, CDR1 LGHDT and CDR2 YNNKEL (reference sequence). CDR3 length: 12 amino acids. The CDR3 sequence: CASGRNQETQYF.

The J gene is TRBJ2-1, the V gene TRBV6-4; TCRdb reports TRBD1, a call that lacks DNA to check it against. The CDR3 extends over 15 amino acids. The V gene's germline CDR1 is MRHNA and CDR2 SNTAGT. The CDR3: CASSDGAGAGNEQFF.

The chain has TRBV6-5 and TRBJ2-3. Germline V gives CDR1 MNHEY, CDR2 SVGAGI. The CDR3 sequence is 14 residues long. CDR3 amino acids: CASSYTQQTDTQYF.

The CDR3 here is CASSVGELPPTDTQYF. This chain links TRBV2 with TRBJ2-3; the TCRdb D gene call, TRBD2, has no DNA to confirm it. The CDR3 has 16 amino acids. Germline V gives CDR1 SNHLY, CDR2 FYNNEI. The full variable domain, rest sourced from reference TRBV2 and TRBJ2-3, is EPEVTQTPSHQVTQMGQEVILRCVPISNHLYFYWYRQILGQKVEFLVSFYNNEISEKSEIFDDQFSVERPDGSNFTLKIRSTKLEDSAMYFCASSVGELPPTDTQYFGPGTRLTVL.

The V gene is TRBV30, the J gene TRBJ2-1; absent DNA, TCRdb's TRBD2 call cannot be checked. The CDR3 covers 17 residues. Germline V gives CDR1 GTSNPN, CDR2 SVGIG (reference sequence). The CDR3 here is CAWSVGTSSGPYNEQFF.

The chain is built from TRBV28 and TRBJ2-2; TCRdb's D call, TRBD2, is unchecked because there is no DNA. Germline values: CDR1 MDHEN, CDR2 SYDVKM. CDR3 size: 13 residues. The CDR3 reads CASSITSPGELFF.

This rearrangement joins TRBV4-2 to TRBJ2-1; the TCRdb call, TRBD2, lacks DNA for checking. The germline V gene has CDR1 LGHNA and CDR2 YNFKEQ. This CDR3 spans 17 amino acids. CDR3 sequence: CASSQDRRGSPYNEQFF.

The chain links TRBV6-5 to TRBJ2-5. The CDR3 spans 13 residues. Per germline, CDR1 MNHEY and CDR2 SVGAGI. CDR3 protein: CASSYSSEQTQYF.

This chain links TRBV28 with TRBJ1-1. The germline CDR1 and CDR2 sequences are MDHEN and SYDVKM. The CDR3 loop spans 11 amino acids. The CDR3 protein is CASSFYTEAFF.

The chain couples TRBV24-1 to TRBJ1-4; TCRdb's assignment of TRBD1 cannot be checked, as there is no DNA. Germline CDR1 and CDR2: KGHDR and SFDVKD. This CDR3 is 15 amino acids long. CDR3 residues: CATSRTRITNEKLFF.

This chain joins TRBV13 and TRBJ1-1. Germline CDR1 and CDR2: PRHDT and FYEKMQ (reference sequence). This CDR3 comprises 13 residues. The CDR3 protein is CASSLEKGTEAFF. Full variable domain (outside the CDR3, taken from reference TRBV13 and TRBJ1-1): AAGVIQSPRHLIKEKRETATLKCYPIPRHDTVYWYQQGPGQDPQFLISFYEKMQSDKGSIPDRFSAQQFSDYHSELNMSSLELGDSALYFCASSLEKGTEAFFGQGTRLTVV.

The chain combines TRBV7-2 with TRBJ2-3; checking the TCRdb D call of TRBD2 is not possible without DNA. Germline lookup yields CDR1 SGHTA and CDR2 FQGNSA. The CDR3 has 15 residues. The CDR3 is CASSLTIAGVDTQYF.

This chain uses TRBV20-1 with TRBJ2-7. The CDR3 has 13 amino acids. CDR1 and CDR2 (germline): DFQATT, SNEGSKA (reference sequence). CDR3 residues: CSARGKKTYEQYF.

The rearrangement joins TRBV28 to TRBJ2-3; the TCRdb call, TRBD1, lacks DNA for checking. Per germline, CDR1 MDHEN and CDR2 SYDVKM. This CDR3 contains 15 residues. The chain's CDR3 is CASSEPRTSTDTQYF. Filled out from reference TRBV28 and TRBJ2-3, the complete variable domain reads DVKVTQSSRYLVKRTGEKVFLECVQDMDHENMFWYRQDPGLGLRLIYFSYDVKMKEKGDIPEGYSVSREKKERFSLILESASTNQTSMYLCASSEPRTSTDTQYFGPGTRLTVL.

This chain connects TRBV2 to TRBJ2-2; TCRdb returns TRBD2, unconfirmable since there is no DNA. CDR1 is SNHLY, CDR2 FYNNEI, per germline. The CDR3 is made up of 14 amino acids. The CDR3 sequence: CASRGTSYTGELFF. Full variable domain (missing parts from reference TRBV2 and TRBJ2-2): EPEVTQTPSHQVTQMGQEVILRCVPISNHLYFYWYRQILGQKVEFLVSFYNNEISEKSEIFDDQFSVERPDGSNFTLKIRSTKLEDSAMYFCASRGTSYTGELFFGEGSRLTVL.

The chain has TRBV24-1 and TRBJ2-1; TCRdb indicates TRBD2, and absent DNA this call remains unverified. The CDR3 is 15 residues long. Per the germline V gene, CDR1 is KGHDR and CDR2 is SFDVKD. The CDR3 reads CATSEPGTSPNEQFF.

The chain employs TRBV7-9 and TRBJ1-4; there is no DNA to check the TCRdb D call of TRBD1. This CDR3 region has 15 residues. Germline CDR1 SEHNR, CDR2 FQNEAQ (reference sequence). The CDR3 reads CASSQRRQGGEKLFF.

The chain combines TRBV5-1 with TRBJ1-1. The CDR3 length is 15 residues. The germline V gene encodes CDR1 SGHRS and CDR2 YFSETQ. The CDR3 reads CASSNIYTGSTEAFF.

The rearrangement uses TRBV18 and TRBJ1-6. The CDR3 length is 14 residues. Germline CDR1 reads KGHSH; CDR2 reads LQKENI. This CDR3 reads CASSLTGVGSPLHF.

The chain links TRBV28 to TRBJ2-1; without DNA, the TCRdb call of TRBD2 cannot be checked. This CDR3 region has 12 residues. Per the germline V gene, CDR1 is MDHEN and CDR2 is SYDVKM. CDR3 in amino acids: CASTGARDEQFF. The full variable domain, rest sourced from reference TRBV28 and TRBJ2-1, is DVKVTQSSRYLVKRTGEKVFLECVQDMDHENMFWYRQDPGLGLRLIYFSYDVKMKEKGDIPEGYSVSREKKERFSLILESASTNQTSMYLCASTGARDEQFFGPGTRLTVL.

The chain combines TRBV13 with TRBJ1-5; lacking DNA, the TRBD1 call made by TCRdb goes unchecked. The CDR3 covers 13 residues. Germline assignment: CDR1 PRHDT and CDR2 FYEKMQ (reference sequence). The CDR3 here is CARPRFGNQPQHF.

V usage is TRBV5-1 and J usage is TRBJ2-5; TCRdb proposes TRBD1, but this gene call is untestable without DNA. This CDR3 spans 15 amino acids. Germline V CDR1 and CDR2: SGHRS, YFSETQ. CDR3: CASSLGHPGGETQYF.

V and J are TRBV6-5 and TRBJ1-2. The V gene's germline CDR1 is MNHEY and CDR2 SVGAGI. The CDR3 contains 14 residues. The CDR3 sequence: CASSWGTARGGYTF.

The chain carries TRBV24-1 and TRBJ2-1; the D call of TRBD1 rests on TCRdb alone, since no DNA is present to check it. The CDR3 totals 16 residues. Germline CDR1 KGHDR, CDR2 SFDVKD. The CDR3 spells CATSDPGRAGDNEQFF.

This chain uses TRBV12-3 or TRBV12-4 with TRBJ2-1. The CDR3 contains 14 residues. The CDR3 sequence is CASSLNRGSNEQFF.

J is TRBJ2-7 and V is TRBV27. Germline values: CDR1 MNHEY, CDR2 SMNVEV (reference sequence). This CDR3 has 13 amino acids. The CDR3 loop is CASSYGDSYEQYF.